The 11 T cell receptor beta chains below come from one sample, sequenced in a study of OX40 agonist ivuxolimab in advanced cancers. TCRdb's copy holds only in-frame clones and misses some; the assay was immunoSEQ multiplex PCR. The data contain tens of thousands of clones, around 87% of them singletons. Sequenced here: CD4+ or CD8+ T cells sorted from blood, sampled in a trial of the OX40 agonist ivuxolimab. These receptors all stem from an adult with an advanced solid tumor such as melanoma, head and neck, liver or kidney cancer.

This clone was seen more than once but under ten times. The chain employs TRBV10-3 and TRBJ1-2; D is uncertain. Germline V gene data show CDR1 as ENHRY and CDR2 as SYGVKD. The CDR3 runs to 13 residues. V was shortened by 4 bases and J by 3 bases, with 9 bases between the two germline ends. The CDR3 DNA sequence: TGTGCCATCAGTGGAGACGGTTACTATGGCTACACCTTC. This encodes CAISGDGYYGYTF.

V and J are TRBV7-2 and TRBJ2-1; D assignment may be TRBD1 or TRBD2 (6 bases each). This CDR3 comprises 13 residues. Per germline, CDR1 SGHTA and CDR2 FQGNSA. V was cut by 8 bases and J by 8 bases, with 16 bases left in between. The DNA of the CDR3 is TGTGCCAGCGCGAGGGGGGCAGATTATGAGCAGTTCTTC. As protein: CASARGADYEQFF.

This chain joins TRBV2 and TRBJ2-1; 8 bases are shared with TRBD2. CDR3 length: 15 residues. The J segment lost 4 bases and the V segment lost 1 base, leaving 3 bases of the junction unmatched. Per germline, CDR1 SNHLY and CDR2 FYNNEI. The CDR3 sequence: CASSEELAGYNEQFF. In DNA form, the CDR3 reads TGTGCCAGCAGTGAAGAATTAGCGGGGTACAATGAGCAGTTCTTC.

The chain combines TRBV9 with TRBJ2-1; D tentatively reads TRBD1 or TRBD2 (6 bases each). The CDR3 contains 15 residues. Germline CDR1 reads SGDLS; CDR2 reads YYNGEE. V shed 4 bases and J shed 4 bases, with 15 bases lying between them. CDR3 residues: CASSLVGGQYNEQFF. The CDR3 bases are TGTGCCAGCAGCCTGGTCGGGGGCCAATACAATGAGCAGTTCTTC.

The V and J genes are TRBV6-5 and TRBJ1-6; D is undetermined. Trimming left V 2 bases short and J 8 bases short, with 10 bases between. This CDR3 contains 14 residues. The germline V gene has CDR1 MNHEY and CDR2 SVGAGI. The CDR3 reads CASSYEMGYSPLHF. The CDR3 region has the DNA TGTGCCAGCAGTTACGAAATGGGGTATTCACCCCTCCACTTT.

The chain has TRBV30 and TRBJ1-5; D remains unclear. Trimming pared 4 bases from V and 3 bases from J, leaving 7 bases between. The CDR3 contains 12 residues. The V gene's germline CDR1 is GTSNPN and CDR2 SVGIG (reference sequence). CDR3 amino acids: CAWTDNNQPQHF. In DNA form, the CDR3 reads TGTGCCTGGACAGATAACAATCAGCCCCAGCATTTT. The variable domain in full, with the rest retrieved from reference TRBV30 and TRBJ1-5, is SQTIHQWPATLVQPVGSPLSLECTVEGTSNPNLYWYRQAAGRGLQLLFYSVGIGQISSEVPQNLSASRPQDRQFILSSKKLLLSDSGFYLCAWTDNNQPQHFGDGTRLSIL.

The chain has TRBV7-8 and TRBJ2-1; the match to TRBD2 covers 7 bases. Germline V gene sequence: CDR1 SGHVS, CDR2 FQNEAQ. CDR3 length: 14 residues. After removal of 5 bases from V and 3 bases from J, the junction contained 4 bases not matched to a gene. CDR3 loop: CASSHRDYYNEQFF. CDR3 DNA: TGTGCCAGCAGCCACCGGGACTACTACAATGAGCAGTTCTTC.

This clone was detected only a few times. The chain couples TRBV10-3 to TRBJ1-2; unclear D gene. The germline gives CDR1 ENHRY, CDR2 SYGVKD. This CDR3 has 12 amino acids. V gave up 6 bases and J gave up 8 bases, with 13 bases separating them. CDR3 amino acids: CAIRGSRGGYTF. The CDR3 coding sequence is TGTGCCATCAGAGGTTCCCGAGGCGGCTACACCTTC.

The rearrangement joins TRBV4-1 to TRBJ1-5; 9 nucleotides align to TRBD1. From germline, CDR1 is MGHRA and CDR2 YSYEKL. J was trimmed by 0 bases and V by 1 base; bases with no gene match: 13. The CDR3 extends over 20 amino acids. This CDR3 reads CASSQAPPGQGTNSNQPQHF. The CDR3 nucleotides read TGCGCCAGCAGCCAAGCTCCCCCGGGACAGGGTACCAATAGCAATCAGCCCCAGCATTTT.

In the case of this clone: This specimen includes other DNA sequences encoding the same CDR3. This sequence joins TRBV18 and TRBJ2-7; 7 bases are a match to TRBD1. V lost 9 bases and J lost 0; bases outside the gene matches: 8. The CDR3 extends over 14 amino acids. Germline V gene sequence: CDR1 KGHSH, CDR2 LQKENI. As DNA, the CDR3 is TGTGCCAGTTCATTGGGACAGCGCTCCTACGAGCAGTACGTC. Residues: CASSLGQRSYEQYV.

This clone was recorded a few times. The chain is built from TRBV10-1 and TRBJ1-2; no clear D. V lost 6 bases, J lost 5 bases, and 7 bases lay in between. CDR3 size: 11 residues. CDR1 is WNHNN, CDR2 SYGVQD, per germline (reference sequence). The CDR3 spells CASSAGYGYTF. The DNA for the CDR3 is TGCGCCAGCAGCGCCGGGTATGGCTACACCTTC.